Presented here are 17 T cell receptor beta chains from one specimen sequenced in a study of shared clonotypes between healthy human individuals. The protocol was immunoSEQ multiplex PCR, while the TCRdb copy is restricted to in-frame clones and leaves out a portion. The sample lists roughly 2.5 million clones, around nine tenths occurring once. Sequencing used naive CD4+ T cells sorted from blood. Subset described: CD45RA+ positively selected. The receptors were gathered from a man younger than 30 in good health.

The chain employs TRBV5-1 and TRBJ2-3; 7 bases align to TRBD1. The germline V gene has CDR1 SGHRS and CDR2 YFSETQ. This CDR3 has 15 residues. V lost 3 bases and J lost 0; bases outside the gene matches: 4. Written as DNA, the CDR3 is TGCGCCAGCAGCTCCGGGACAGCGAGCACAGATACGCAGTATTTT. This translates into CASSSGTASTDTQYF.

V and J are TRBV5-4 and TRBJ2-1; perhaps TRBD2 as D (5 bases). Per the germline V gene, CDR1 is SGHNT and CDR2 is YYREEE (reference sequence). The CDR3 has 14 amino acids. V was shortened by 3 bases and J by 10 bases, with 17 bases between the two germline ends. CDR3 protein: CASSSRLLPGEQFF. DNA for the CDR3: TGTGCCAGCAGCTCGCGACTACTCCCTGGGGAGCAGTTCTTC.

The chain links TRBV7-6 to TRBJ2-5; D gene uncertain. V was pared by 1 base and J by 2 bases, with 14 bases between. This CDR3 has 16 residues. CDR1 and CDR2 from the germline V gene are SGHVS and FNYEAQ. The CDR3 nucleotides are TGTGCCAGCAGCTTAGTATTAAGTAAGGCACAAGAGACCCAGTACTTC. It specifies CASSLVLSKAQETQYF.

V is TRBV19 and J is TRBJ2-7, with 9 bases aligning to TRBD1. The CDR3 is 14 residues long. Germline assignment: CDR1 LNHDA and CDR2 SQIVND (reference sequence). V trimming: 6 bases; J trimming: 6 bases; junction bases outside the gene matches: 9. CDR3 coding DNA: TGTGCCAGTAGACAGCCGGGACAGGGCCCCGAGCAGTACTTC. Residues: CASRQPGQGPEQYF.

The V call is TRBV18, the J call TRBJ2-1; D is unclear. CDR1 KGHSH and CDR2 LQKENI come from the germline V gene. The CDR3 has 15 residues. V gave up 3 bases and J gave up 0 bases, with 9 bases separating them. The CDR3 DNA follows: TGTGCCAGCTCACCCCCGGGTCCCTCCTACAATGAGCAGTTCTTC. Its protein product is CASSPPGPSYNEQFF. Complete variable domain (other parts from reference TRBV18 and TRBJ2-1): NAGVMQNPRHLVRRRGQEARLRCSPMKGHSHVYWYRQLPEEGLKFMVYLQKENIIDESGMPKERFSAEFPKEGPSILRIQQVVRGDSAAYFCASSPPGPSYNEQFFGPGTRLTVL.

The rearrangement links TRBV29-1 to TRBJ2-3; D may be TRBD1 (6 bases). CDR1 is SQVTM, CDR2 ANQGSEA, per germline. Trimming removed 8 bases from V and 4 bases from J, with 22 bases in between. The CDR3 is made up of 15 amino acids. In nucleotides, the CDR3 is TGCAGCCTCCTAGGGGGAGAGGGTTACCCAGATACGCAGTATTTT. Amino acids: CSLLGGEGYPDTQYF.

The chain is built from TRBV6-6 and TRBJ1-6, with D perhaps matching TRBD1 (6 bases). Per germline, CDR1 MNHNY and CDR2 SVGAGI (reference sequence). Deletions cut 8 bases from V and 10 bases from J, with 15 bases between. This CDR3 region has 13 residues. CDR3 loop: CASGWQGGSPLHF. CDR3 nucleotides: TGTGCCAGCGGGTGGCAAGGGGGATCACCCCTCCACTTT.

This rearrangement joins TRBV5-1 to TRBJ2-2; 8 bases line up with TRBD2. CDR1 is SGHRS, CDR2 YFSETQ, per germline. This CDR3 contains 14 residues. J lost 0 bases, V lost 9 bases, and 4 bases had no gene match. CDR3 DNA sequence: TGCGCCACCGGACTAGCCCCGAACACCGGGGAGCTGTTTTTT. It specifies CATGLAPNTGELFF. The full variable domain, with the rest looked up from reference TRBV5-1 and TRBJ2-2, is KAGVTQTPRYLIKTRGQQVTLSCSPISGHRSVSWYQQTPGQGLQFLFEYFSETQRNKGNFPGRFSGRQFSNSRSEMNVSTLELGDSALYLCATGLAPNTGELFFGEGSRLTVL.

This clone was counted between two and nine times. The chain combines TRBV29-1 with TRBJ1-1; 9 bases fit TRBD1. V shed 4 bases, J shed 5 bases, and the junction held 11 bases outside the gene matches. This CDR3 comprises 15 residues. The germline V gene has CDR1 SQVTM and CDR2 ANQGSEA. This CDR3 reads CSVVPQPGQGTEAFF. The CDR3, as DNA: TGCAGCGTTGTTCCCCAACCGGGACAGGGAACTGAAGCTTTCTTT. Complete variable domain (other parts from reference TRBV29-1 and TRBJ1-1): SAVISQKPSRDICQRGTSLTIQCQVDSQVTMMFWYRQQPGQSLTLIATANQGSEATYESGFVIDKFPISRPNLTFSTLTVSNMSPEDSSIYLCSVVPQPGQGTEAFFGQGTRLTVV.

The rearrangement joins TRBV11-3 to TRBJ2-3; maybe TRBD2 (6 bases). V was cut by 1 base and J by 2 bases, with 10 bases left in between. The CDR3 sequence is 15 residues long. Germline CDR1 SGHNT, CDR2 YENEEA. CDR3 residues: CASSLGGEITDTQYF. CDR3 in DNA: TGTGCCAGCAGCTTAGGGGGGGAGATCACAGATACGCAGTATTTT.

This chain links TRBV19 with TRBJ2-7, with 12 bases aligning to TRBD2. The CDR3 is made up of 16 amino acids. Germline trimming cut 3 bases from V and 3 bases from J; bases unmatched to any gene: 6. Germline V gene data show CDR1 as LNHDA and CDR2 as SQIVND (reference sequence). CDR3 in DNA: TGTGCCAGTAGTATCGAACCGGGACTAGCGGGCTACGAGCAGTACTTC. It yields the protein CASSIEPGLAGYEQYF.

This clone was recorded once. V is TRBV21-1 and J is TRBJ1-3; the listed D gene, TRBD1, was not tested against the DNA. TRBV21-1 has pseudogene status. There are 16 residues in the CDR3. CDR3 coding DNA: TGTGCCAGCACCCAAAGGAGGGGGCCACCTGGAAACACCATATATTTT. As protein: CASTQRRGPPGNTIYF.

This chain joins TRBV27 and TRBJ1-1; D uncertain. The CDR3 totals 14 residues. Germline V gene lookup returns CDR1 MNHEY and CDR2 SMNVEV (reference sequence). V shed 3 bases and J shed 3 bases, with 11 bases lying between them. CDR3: CASSFATADTEAFF. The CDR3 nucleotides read TGTGCCAGCAGTTTCGCGACGGCGGACACTGAAGCTTTCTTT.

The CDR3 spells CAWSVRPSEQYF. CDR3 nucleotides: TGTGCCTGGAGTGTACGACCCAGCGAGCAGTACTTC. This chain uses TRBV30 with TRBJ2-7, with D hard to call. The CDR3 length is 12 residues. The germline CDR1 and CDR2 sequences are GTSNPN and SVGIG (reference sequence). The V gene lost 0 bases and the J gene lost 6 bases, with 9 bases spanning the gap. Complete variable domain (other parts from reference TRBV30 and TRBJ2-7): SQTIHQWPATLVQPVGSPLSLECTVEGTSNPNLYWYRQAAGRGLQLLFYSVGIGQISSEVPQNLSASRPQDRQFILSSKKLLLSDSGFYLCAWSVRPSEQYFGPGTRLTVT.

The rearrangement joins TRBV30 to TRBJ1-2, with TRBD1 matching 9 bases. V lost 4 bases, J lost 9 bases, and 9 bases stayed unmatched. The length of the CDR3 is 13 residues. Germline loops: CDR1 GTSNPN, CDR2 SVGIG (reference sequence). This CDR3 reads CAWTGTGLSRYTF. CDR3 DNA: TGTGCCTGGACCGGGACAGGGCTCTCGCGCTACACCTTC. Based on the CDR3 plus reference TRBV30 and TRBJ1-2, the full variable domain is SQTIHQWPATLVQPVGSPLSLECTVEGTSNPNLYWYRQAAGRGLQLLFYSVGIGQISSEVPQNLSASRPQDRQFILSSKKLLLSDSGFYLCAWTGTGLSRYTFGSGTRLTVV.

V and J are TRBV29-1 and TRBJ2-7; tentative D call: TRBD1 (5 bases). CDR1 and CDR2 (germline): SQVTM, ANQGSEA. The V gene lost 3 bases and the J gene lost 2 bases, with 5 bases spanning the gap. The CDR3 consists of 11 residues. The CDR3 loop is CSVETAYEQYF. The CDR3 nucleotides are TGCAGCGTTGAGACAGCCTACGAGCAGTACTTC.

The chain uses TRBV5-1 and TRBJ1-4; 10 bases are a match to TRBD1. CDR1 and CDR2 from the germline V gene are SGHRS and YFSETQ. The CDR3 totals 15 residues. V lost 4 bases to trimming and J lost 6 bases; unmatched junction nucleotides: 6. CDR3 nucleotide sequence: TGCGCCAGCAGCGGCAGACAGGGGGCAGATGAAAAACTGTTTTTT. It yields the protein CASSGRQGADEKLFF.